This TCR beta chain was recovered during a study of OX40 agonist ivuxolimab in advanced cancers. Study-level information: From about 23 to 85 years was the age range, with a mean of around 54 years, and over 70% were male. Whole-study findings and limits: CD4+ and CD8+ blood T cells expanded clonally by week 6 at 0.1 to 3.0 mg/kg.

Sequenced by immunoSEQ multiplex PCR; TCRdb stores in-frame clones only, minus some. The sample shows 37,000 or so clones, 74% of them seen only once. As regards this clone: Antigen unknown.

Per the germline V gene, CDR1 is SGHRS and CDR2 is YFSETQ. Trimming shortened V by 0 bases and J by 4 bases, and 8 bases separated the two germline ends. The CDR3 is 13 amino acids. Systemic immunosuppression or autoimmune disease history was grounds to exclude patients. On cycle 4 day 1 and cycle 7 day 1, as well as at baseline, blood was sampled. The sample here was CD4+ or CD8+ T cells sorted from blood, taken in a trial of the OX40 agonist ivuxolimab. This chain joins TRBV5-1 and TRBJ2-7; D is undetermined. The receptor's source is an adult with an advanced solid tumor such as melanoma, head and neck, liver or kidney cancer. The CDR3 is CASSLETGYEQYV. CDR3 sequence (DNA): TGCGCCAGCAGCTTGGAAACCGGGTACGAGCAGTACGTC.